This T cell receptor (beta chain) was observed in a study of T cell responses to AZD1222 COVID-19 vaccine (dated by TCRdb to the early 2020s). For the wider study: AZD1222 recipients with second doses at about 4 weeks or about 12 weeks were pooled, because spike-specific TCR depth and breadth did not differ between schedules. TCR sequencing covered roughly 230 trial participants: nearly 210 given two doses of AZD1222 and 26 given two doses of MenACWY control vaccine. Enrollment into the trials was organized by age into subgroups of 18-55, 56-69 and 70-plus years, and those subgroups contained roughly 140, 27 and 60 TCR-sequenced participants, respectively.

Per the germline V gene, SNHLY is the CDR1 and FYNNEI is the CDR2. The CDR3 contains 11 residues, cysteine and phenylalanine counted. Kept here is only the CDR3 DNA, which spans 33 bases and is read in frame from base 1. V is cut by 4 bases and J by 7 bases, and the space between the germline ends is 7 bases. The CDR3 regions of human TCRbeta chains were analyzed by immunosequencing. The authors processed their data as follows. Repertoire TCRs were checked for matches against a reference library of SARS-CoV-2-specific TCRs that had been generated using the MIRA antigen-specificity platform. Breadth was defined as the fraction of unique TCRs that were SARS-CoV-2-associated. Depth was defined as the fraction of total T cells that were SARS-CoV-2-associated. Using the MIRA data, each spike-specific TCR was assigned both to the spike region to which the TCR was reactive and to a CD4 or CD8 class. Log10-transformed breadth and depth values were compared by one-way ANOVA with Sidak's multiple comparisons tests. As stored in TCRdb, this immuneACCESS dataset retains in-frame rearrangements with V and J assigned. A fraction of the clones does not appear; measured against another copy, unresolved V genes explain less than half of the discrepancy, and the remainder lacks a known reason. D and trimming come from the DNA, and the V and J calls and clone size come from that table. The sample table shows 120,000 or so clones, and roughly nine tenths are seen once. About 2.7% of the sample comes from the top ten.

There are a few counts of this clone. What this receptor recognizes is not known. It has no much larger one-base neighbor in the sample; base qualities were not kept. Sample time point, as interpreted from the label and publication: baseline before first vaccination. The vaccinee samples were drawn from two UK trials, COV001 and COV002, one of which was a single-blind randomized controlled phase 2/3 trial testing AZD1222 (ChAdOx1 nCoV-19) in healthy adults. For TCRbeta chain sequencing, PBMC samples were collected from trial participants at day 0 and at day 28 after the second dose. What the work shows at the level of the full study, not this receptor alone: Reportedly, almost half of the unique spike-specific TCRs recognized epitopes lying outside the regions that are mutated in the B.1.351 and B.1.1.7 variants. Conclusions about previously exposed vaccinees are limited, since just a handful of AZD1222 recipients were seropositive for SARS-CoV-2 at baseline. Participants were mostly white British and included more females than males, and it was suggested by the authors that clonal diversity may have been underestimated. No day 14 peak-response samples were available, so repertoires were characterized only after the peak T cell response. After two AZD1222 doses, both the breadth and the depth of spike-specific TCRs were significantly higher than at day 0 and than in MenACWY recipients. The 56-69-year group was small, and its depth increase did not reach significance, likely because of low power. Vaccine-associated CD4 TCRs spanned the whole spike protein, with dominant responses in regions 160-218 and 743-854.

The sequence was collected from an adult in good health. The sequencing used peripheral blood, collected on day 0 of AZD1222 vaccination. Recombination connected TRBV2 to TRBJ1-2, with the identity of the D gene unclear. The CDR3 protein is CASSVGSGYTF. Read as DNA, the sequence is TGTGCCAGCAGTGTTGGGAGTGGCTACACCTTC.